These 23 T cell receptor beta chains were all obtained from the same sample, sequenced in a study of neurological immune-mediated disorders. TCRdb re-analysed the 5' RACE reads in MiXCR, keeping a single row per CDR3 protein. The sample yields approximately 100,000 distinct CDR3 sequences, under 4.5% seen once. Sequencing used PBMCs. These receptors all come from a woman aged 45-60 years with multiple sclerosis.

This clonotype was counted at least ten times. The chain carries TRBV9 and TRBJ2-3; no clear D gene. Deletions cut 1 base from V and 6 bases from J, with 6 bases between. Germline V gives CDR1 SGDLS, CDR2 YYNGEE. The CDR3 contains 12 residues. The CDR3 is CASSVNSDTQYF. CDR3 sequence (DNA): TGTGCCAGCAGCGTAAACAGCGATACGCAGTATTTT.

Many counts were recorded for this clonotype. The rearrangement uses TRBV6-5 and TRBJ2-7; 9 bases map to TRBD2. This CDR3 comprises 16 residues. Germline V lookup: CDR1 MNHEY, CDR2 SVGAGI. V lost 4 bases to trimming and J lost 0 bases; unmatched junction nucleotides: 7. The CDR3, as DNA: TGTGCCAGCAGTTTCAAGCGGGGGGCCCCCTCCTACGAGCAGTACTTC. Encoded protein: CASSFKRGAPSYEQYF.

This clonotype was seen repeatedly, ten times or more. The chain has TRBV12-3 or TRBV12-4 and TRBJ1-3; 8 bases map to TRBD1. V lost 6 bases, J lost 5 bases, and 6 bases stayed unmatched. The CDR3 is made up of 14 amino acids. The CDR3 DNA reads TGTGCCAGCAGAAGTCCAGGGGGCAGAAACACCATATATTTT. This codes for CASRSPGGRNTIYF.

This clonotype was found a few times. This chain joins TRBV27 and TRBJ1-2; possibly TRBD1 for D (5 bases). CDR1 is MNHEY, CDR2 SMNVEV, per germline (reference sequence). Trimming removed 8 bases at V and 7 bases at J, with 23 bases between. CDR3 size: 15 residues. DNA of the CDR3: TGTGCCAGCCGGCTAGGTGGGACCACTAGGGCTGGCTACACCTTC. It translates to CASRLGGTTRAGYTF.

Comment on this clonotype: With a much larger clone just one base away, this may be a read error. The V and J genes are TRBV20-1 and TRBJ1-3, with D perhaps matching TRBD1 (5 bases). This CDR3 comprises 14 residues. CDR1 DFQATT and CDR2 SNEGSKA come from the germline V gene (reference sequence). The CDR3 DNA sequence: TGCAGTGCTGAACAGGCAGTCTCTGGAAAAACCATATATTTT. Encoded protein: CSAEQAVSGKTIYF.

Ten or more counts support this clonotype. The V call is TRBV20-1, the J call TRBJ2-7; TRBD2 agrees at 10 bases. This CDR3 region has 14 residues. J was trimmed by 3 bases and V by 1 base; bases with no gene match: 3. Germline assignment: CDR1 DFQATT and CDR2 SNEGSKA (reference sequence). CDR3 nucleotide sequence: TGCAGTGCTAGAGGGACTAGCGGAGTCTACGAGCAGTACTTC. Amino acid sequence: CSARGTSGVYEQYF.

This clonotype was detected many times. DNA for the CDR3: TGCGCCAGCAGCTTGGTGCCAGCGGGGGAATACGAGCAGTACTTC. It codes for CASSLVPAGEYEQYF. The rearrangement links TRBV5-1 to TRBJ2-7; 8 positions match TRBD2. CDR3 length: 15 residues. After removal of 0 bases from V and 4 bases from J, the junction contained 6 bases not matched to a gene. Germline loops: CDR1 SGHRS, CDR2 YFSETQ.

Many counts were recorded for this clonotype. The chain carries TRBV5-4 and TRBJ2-3, with 8 bases matching TRBD2. The V and J ends lost 0 bases and 2 bases, in that order; junction bases with no gene match: 5. This CDR3 has 16 residues. Germline V gives CDR1 SGHNT, CDR2 YYREEE (reference sequence). CDR3 sequence: CASSLEAGEPTDTQYF. The CDR3 coding sequence is TGTGCCAGCAGCTTGGAAGCGGGGGAACCCACAGATACGCAGTATTTT.

In its sample, this clonotype was seen many times. CDR3 DNA sequence: TGCAGCGTGGACAGGGGGGGCACAGATACGCAGTATTTT. Protein: CSVDRGGTDTQYF. The V call is TRBV29-1, the J call TRBJ2-3, with 10 nucleotides matching TRBD1. This CDR3 contains 13 residues. The junction had 1 base not matched to a gene; V was cut back by 6 bases and J by 1 base. Germline lookup yields CDR1 SQVTM and CDR2 ANQGSEA.

This clonotype was counted many times. The V and J genes are TRBV12-3 or TRBV12-4 and TRBJ1-4; D call uncertain. The CDR3 runs to 14 residues. Trimming stripped 4 bases from V and 5 bases from J, with 11 bases between. CDR3 amino acids: CASSYTGGNEKLFF. The CDR3 DNA reads TGTGCCAGCAGTTACACGGGAGGGAATGAAAAACTGTTTTTT.

This chain connects TRBV6-5 to TRBJ1-4; D is unresolved. The CDR3 totals 14 residues. V was trimmed by 8 bases and J by 0 bases, leaving 10 bases between them. The V gene's germline CDR1 is MNHEY and CDR2 SVGAGI. CDR3 in DNA: TGTGCCAGCCGGCGGGCCGCAACTAATGAAAAACTGTTTTTT. Its protein is CASRRAATNEKLFF.

This clonotype was recorded at least ten times. The chain recombines TRBV10-3 with TRBJ2-5; 8 nucleotides match TRBD1. The germline V gene has CDR1 ENHRY and CDR2 SYGVKD. The V segment lost 0 bases and the J segment 6 bases; nucleotides outside the gene matches: 9. This CDR3 is 16 amino acids long. CDR3 DNA: TGTGCCATCAGTGAGTCCCCGTCAGGGGGCGCGAAGACCCAGTACTTC. Translating it yields CAISESPSGGAKTQYF.

This clonotype was seen at least ten times. The genes are TRBV7-2 and TRBJ2-3, with 7 bases that match TRBD1. CDR1 and CDR2 from the germline V gene are SGHTA and FQGNSA. J was trimmed by 6 bases and V by 3 bases; bases with no gene match: 6. The CDR3 spans 14 residues. CDR3 bases: TGTGCCAGCAGCTTCTGGACAGGAAGGGATACGCAGTATTTT. Amino acid sequence: CASSFWTGRDTQYF.

This clonotype was seen many times. The chain's CDR3 is CASSLPPTGVTPHYEQYF. The CDR3 nucleotides read TGTGCCAGCAGCTTACCACCGACAGGGGTTACCCCCCACTACGAGCAGTACTTC. The J gene is TRBJ2-7, the V gene TRBV7-6, with 8 bases that match TRBD1. In germline, CDR1 is SGHVS, CDR2 FNYEAQ. J gave up 3 bases and V 2 bases, and 15 bases lay outside the gene matches. The CDR3 runs 18 residues. The whole variable domain, filled in from reference TRBV7-6 and TRBJ2-7, reads GAGVSQSPRYKVTKRGQDVALRCDPISGHVSLYWYRQALGQGPEFLTYFNYEAQQDKSGLPNDRFSAERPEGSISTLTIQRTEQRDSAMYRCASSLPPTGVTPHYEQYFGPGTRLTVT.

This clonotype was counted at least ten times. V and J are TRBV11-1 and TRBJ1-1; D remains unclear. Germline CDR1 reads SGHAT; CDR2 reads FQDESV (reference sequence). Trimming pared 4 bases from V and 9 bases from J, leaving 15 bases between. This CDR3 has 13 amino acids. CDR3 residues: CASSSGVSSQAFF. In DNA, the CDR3 is TGTGCCAGCAGCTCTGGGGTCTCGTCCCAAGCTTTCTTT.

The chain combines TRBV10-3 with TRBJ1-1; D may be TRBD1 (5 bases). Trimming took off 10 bases at V and 0 bases at J, with 12 bases between the two ends. Germline loops: CDR1 ENHRY, CDR2 SYGVKD. The CDR3 is made up of 13 amino acids. The CDR3 reads CATGEGVNTEAFF. The CDR3 DNA follows: TGTGCCACCGGGGAAGGGGTGAACACTGAAGCTTTCTTT.

This clonotype was seen at least ten times. The rearrangement links TRBV6-6 to TRBJ1-1, with D possibly being TRBD1 (5 bases). V was cut by 9 bases and J by 1 base, with 15 bases left in between. The germline CDR1 and CDR2 sequences are MNHNY and SVGAGI (reference sequence). The length of the CDR3 is 14 residues. The CDR3 loop reads CASATAQTNTEAFF. CDR3 nucleotides: TGTGCCAGTGCGACAGCCCAAACGAACACTGAAGCTTTCTTT.

In this sample, this clonotype turned up a few times. This may come from a read error, since a much larger clone is one base off. The chain links TRBV5-1 to TRBJ2-7; perhaps D is TRBD1 or TRBD2 (5 bases each). V lost 2 bases to trimming and J lost 6 bases, with 18 bases between them. The V gene's germline CDR1 is SGHRS and CDR2 YFSETQ. This CDR3 is 15 amino acids long. DNA for the CDR3: TGCGCCAGCAGCTTTATCGTGGGGGTCGAAAGCGAGCAGTACTTC. Amino acid sequence: CASSFIVGVESEQYF.

This clonotype came up many times. The CDR3 loop reads CASNWGPPGLAKNIQYF. Here the CDR3 DNA reads TGCGCCAGCAACTGGGGACCCCCGGGTCTAGCCAAAAACATTCAGTACTTC. This sequence joins TRBV5-1 and TRBJ2-4, with D perhaps assigned TRBD1 or TRBD2 (5 bases each). This CDR3 is built from 17 residues. Trimming stripped 6 bases from V and 0 bases from J, with 19 bases between. CDR1 is SGHRS, CDR2 YFSETQ, per germline.

This clonotype came up many times. This chain joins TRBV28 and TRBJ1-3; no clear D gene. This CDR3 is built from 14 residues. V lost 6 bases and J 2 bases, leaving 11 bases between the germline ends. Germline V CDR1 and CDR2: MDHEN, SYDVKM. For the CDR3, the DNA is TGTGCCAGCAGACTACAGCAAGCTGGAAACACCATATATTTT. This translates into CASRLQQAGNTIYF.

This clonotype has just a few counts. The chain couples TRBV6-1 to TRBJ2-7; D uncertain. The CDR3 loop spans 14 amino acids. Trimming pared 6 bases from V and 2 bases from J, leaving 14 bases between. Germline V gene lookup returns CDR1 MNHNS and CDR2 SASEGT. In nucleotides, the CDR3 is TGTGCCAGCAGGGCCCAGCTCGGGCCCTACGAGCAGTACTTC. This codes for CASRAQLGPYEQYF.

This chain joins TRBV5-1 and TRBJ2-3, with 9 bases aligning to TRBD2. The CDR3 totals 16 residues. Germline V lookup: CDR1 SGHRS, CDR2 YFSETQ. Losses at the gene ends were 4 bases for V and 5 bases for J; bases not matched to a gene: 11. CDR3 DNA sequence: TGCGCCAGCAGCAGGACTAGCGAAGGGTTGGTAGATACGCAGTATTTT. Translating gives CASSRTSEGLVDTQYF.

This clonotype was detected ten times or more. V gene TRBV7-3 combines with J gene TRBJ1-1; 7 nucleotides match TRBD1. J was trimmed by 6 bases and V by 7 bases; bases with no gene match: 5. The CDR3 spans 12 residues. Germline assignment: CDR1 SGHTA and CDR2 FQGTGA. CDR3 coding DNA: TGTGCCAGCAACCAGGGGGGTGCTGAAGCTTTCTTT. Protein: CASNQGGAEAFF.